This T cell receptor (beta chain) stems from a study of blood T cell repertoires in COVID-19. Whole-study context: COVID-19 samples, acute and convalescent, were from the United States, Italy and Spain.

Assignments of participants to cohorts depended upon their own reported clinical history. Per the authors' pipeline: Reference gene primer amplification in the assay estimated nucleated cell counts. Sequenced by immunoSEQ multiplex PCR; TCRdb stores in-frame clones only, minus some. Clonal size and the V and J genes are those of that table, whereas D and trimming came from the DNA. Of tens of thousands of clones listed, about 89% are singletons. There are 14 residues in the CDR3. Germline V gives CDR1 KGHSH, CDR2 LQKENI. Trimming pared 3 bases from V and 4 bases from J, leaving 12 bases between. Sequencing was carried out using PBMCs or T cells enriched from blood (not recorded which). This sequence joins TRBV18 and TRBJ2-5; the D gene is possibly TRBD1 (5 bases). The clonotype originates from a woman in her forties or fifties with acute COVID-19. This chain's CDR3 is CASSPRDERETQYF. DNA of the CDR3: TGTGCCAGCTCACCCAGGGATGAGCGAGAGACCCAGTACTTC.